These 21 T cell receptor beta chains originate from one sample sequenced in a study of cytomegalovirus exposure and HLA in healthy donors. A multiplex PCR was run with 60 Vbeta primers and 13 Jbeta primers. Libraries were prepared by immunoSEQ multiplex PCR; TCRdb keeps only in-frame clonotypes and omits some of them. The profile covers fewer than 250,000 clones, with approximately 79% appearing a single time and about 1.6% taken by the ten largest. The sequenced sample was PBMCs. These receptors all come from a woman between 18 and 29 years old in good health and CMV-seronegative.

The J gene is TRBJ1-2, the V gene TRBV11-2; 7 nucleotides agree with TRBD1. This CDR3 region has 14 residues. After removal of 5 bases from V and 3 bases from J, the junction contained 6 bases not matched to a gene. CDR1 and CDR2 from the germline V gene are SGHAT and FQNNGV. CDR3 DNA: TGTGCCAGCAGCCCGGGACAGACAGACTATGGCTACACCTTC. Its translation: CASSPGQTDYGYTF.

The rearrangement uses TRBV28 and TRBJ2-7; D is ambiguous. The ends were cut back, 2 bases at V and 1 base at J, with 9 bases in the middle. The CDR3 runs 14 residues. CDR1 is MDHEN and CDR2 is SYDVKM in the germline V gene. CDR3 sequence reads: CASSLRLASYEQYF. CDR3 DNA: TGTGCCAGCAGTTTAAGGTTAGCTTCCTACGAGCAGTACTTC.

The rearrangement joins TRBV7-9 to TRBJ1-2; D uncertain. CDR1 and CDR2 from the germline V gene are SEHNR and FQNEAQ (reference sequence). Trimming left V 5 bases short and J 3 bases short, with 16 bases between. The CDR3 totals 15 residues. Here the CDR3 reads CASSPDGRRDYGYTF. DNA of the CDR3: TGTGCCAGCAGCCCAGACGGAAGGAGGGACTATGGCTACACCTTC.

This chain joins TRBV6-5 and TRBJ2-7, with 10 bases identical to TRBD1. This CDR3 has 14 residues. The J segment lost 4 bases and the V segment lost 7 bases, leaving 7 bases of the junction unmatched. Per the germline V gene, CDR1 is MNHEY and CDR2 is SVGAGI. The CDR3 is CASTPGQGPYEQYF. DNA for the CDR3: TGTGCCAGCACCCCGGGACAGGGGCCTTACGAGCAGTACTTC.

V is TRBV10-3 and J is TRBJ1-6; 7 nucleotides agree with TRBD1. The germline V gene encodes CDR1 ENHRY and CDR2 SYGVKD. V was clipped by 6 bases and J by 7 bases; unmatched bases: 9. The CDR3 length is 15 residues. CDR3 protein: CAIRQGLEGNSPLHF. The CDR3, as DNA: TGTGCCATCAGACAGGGGCTGGAAGGAAATTCACCCCTCCACTTT.

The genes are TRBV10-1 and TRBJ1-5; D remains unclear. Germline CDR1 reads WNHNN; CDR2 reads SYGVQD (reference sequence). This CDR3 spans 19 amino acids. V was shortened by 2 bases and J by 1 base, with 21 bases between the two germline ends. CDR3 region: CASSETAGGVISSNQPQHF. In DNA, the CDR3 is TGCGCCAGCAGTGAGACAGCAGGTGGCGTTATATCGAGCAATCAGCCCCAGCATTTT.

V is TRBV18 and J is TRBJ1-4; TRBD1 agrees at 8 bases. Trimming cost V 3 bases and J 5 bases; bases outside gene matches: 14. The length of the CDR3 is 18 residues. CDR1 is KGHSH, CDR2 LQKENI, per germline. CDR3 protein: CASSPNPSTGDQNEKLFF. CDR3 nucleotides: TGTGCCAGCTCACCGAACCCATCGACAGGGGATCAAAATGAAAAACTGTTTTTT.

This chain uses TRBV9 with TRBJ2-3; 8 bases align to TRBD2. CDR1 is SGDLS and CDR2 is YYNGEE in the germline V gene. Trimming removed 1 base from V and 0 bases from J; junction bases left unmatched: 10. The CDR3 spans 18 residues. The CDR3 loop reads CASSVLSGGASSTDTQYF. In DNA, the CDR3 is TGTGCCAGCAGCGTACTGAGCGGGGGAGCCTCTAGCACAGATACGCAGTATTTT.

The CDR3 region has the DNA TGTGCCAGCAGCGGCGAGGGGGCTGAAGCTTTCTTT. This translates into CASSGEGAEAFF. This sequence joins TRBV5-4 and TRBJ1-1; D perhaps matches TRBD1 (6 bases). CDR3 length: 12 residues. V was trimmed by 4 bases and J by 6 bases, leaving 10 bases between them. Per germline, CDR1 SGHNT and CDR2 YYREEE (reference sequence). Drawing the rest from reference TRBV5-4 and TRBJ1-1, the complete variable domain is ETGVTQSPTHLIKTRGQQVTLRCSSQSGHNTVSWYQQALGQGPQFIFQYYREEENGRGNFPPRFSGLQFPNYSSELNVNALELDDSALYLCASSGEGAEAFFGQGTRLTVV.

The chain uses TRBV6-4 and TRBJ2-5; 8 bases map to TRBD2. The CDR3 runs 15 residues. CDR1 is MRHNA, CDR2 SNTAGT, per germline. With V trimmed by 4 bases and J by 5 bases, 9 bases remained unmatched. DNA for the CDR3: TGTGCCAGCAGTGCATCCGGGACTAGAGGCGAGACCCAGTACTTC. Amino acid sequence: CASSASGTRGETQYF.

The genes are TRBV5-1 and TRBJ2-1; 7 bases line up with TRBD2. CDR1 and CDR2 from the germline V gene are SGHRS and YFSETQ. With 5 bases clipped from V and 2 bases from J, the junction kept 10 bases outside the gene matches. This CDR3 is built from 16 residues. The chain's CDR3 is CASRRGGSSPYNEQFF. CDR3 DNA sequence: TGCGCCAGCAGAAGGGGCGGGAGTTCCCCCTACAATGAGCAGTTCTTC.

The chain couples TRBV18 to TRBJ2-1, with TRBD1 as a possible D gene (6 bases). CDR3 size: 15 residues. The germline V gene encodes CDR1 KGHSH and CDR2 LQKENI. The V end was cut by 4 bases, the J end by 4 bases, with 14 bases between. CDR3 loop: CASSLGSGEYNEQFF. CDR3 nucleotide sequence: TGTGCCAGCTCACTAGGCTCAGGGGAATACAATGAGCAGTTCTTC.

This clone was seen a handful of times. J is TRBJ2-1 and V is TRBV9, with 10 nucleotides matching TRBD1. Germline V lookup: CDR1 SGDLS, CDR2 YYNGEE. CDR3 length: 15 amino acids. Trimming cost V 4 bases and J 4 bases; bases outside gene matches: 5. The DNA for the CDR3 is TGTGCCAGCAGCATCGGACAGGGGGAATACAATGAGCAGTTCTTC. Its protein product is CASSIGQGEYNEQFF. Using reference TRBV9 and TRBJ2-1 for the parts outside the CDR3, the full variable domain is DSGVTQTPKHLITATGQRVTLRCSPRSGDLSVYWYQQSLDQGLQFLIQYYNGEERAKGNILERFSAQQFPDLHSELNLSSLELGDSALYFCASSIGQGEYNEQFFGPGTRLTVL.

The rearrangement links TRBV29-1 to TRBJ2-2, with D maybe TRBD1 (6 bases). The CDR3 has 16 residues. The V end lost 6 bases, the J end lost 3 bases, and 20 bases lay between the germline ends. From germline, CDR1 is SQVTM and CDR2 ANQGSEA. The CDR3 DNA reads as TGCAGCGTCCAAACCCCAGGGGACGCAGACACCGGGGAGCTGTTTTTT. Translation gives CSVQTPGDADTGELFF.

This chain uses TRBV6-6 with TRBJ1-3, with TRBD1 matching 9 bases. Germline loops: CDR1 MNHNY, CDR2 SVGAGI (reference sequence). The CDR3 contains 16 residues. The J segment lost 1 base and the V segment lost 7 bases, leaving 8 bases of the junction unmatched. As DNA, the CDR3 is TGTGCCAGCACTATAGGACAGGGGTCTTCTGGAAACACCATATATTTT. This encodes CASTIGQGSSGNTIYF.

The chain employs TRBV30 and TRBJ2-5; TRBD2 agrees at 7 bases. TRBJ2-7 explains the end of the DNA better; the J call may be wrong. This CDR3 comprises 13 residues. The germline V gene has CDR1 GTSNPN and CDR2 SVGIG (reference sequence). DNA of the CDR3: TGTGCCTGGCACCGGGACTATAACTACGAGCAGTACTTC. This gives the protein CAWHRDYNYEQYF.

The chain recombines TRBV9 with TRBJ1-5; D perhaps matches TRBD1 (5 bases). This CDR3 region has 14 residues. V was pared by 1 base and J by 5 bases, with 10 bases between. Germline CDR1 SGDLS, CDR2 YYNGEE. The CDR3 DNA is TGTGCCAGCAGCGTATCAGGGAGGGATCAGCCCCAGCATTTT. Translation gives CASSVSGRDQPQHF.

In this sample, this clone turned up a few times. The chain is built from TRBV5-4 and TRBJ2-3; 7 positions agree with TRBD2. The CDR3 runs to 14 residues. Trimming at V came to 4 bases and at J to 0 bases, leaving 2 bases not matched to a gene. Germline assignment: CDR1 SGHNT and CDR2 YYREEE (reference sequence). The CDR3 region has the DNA TGTGCCAGCAGCACGCGGGGGAGCACAGATACGCAGTATTTT. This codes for CASSTRGSTDTQYF.

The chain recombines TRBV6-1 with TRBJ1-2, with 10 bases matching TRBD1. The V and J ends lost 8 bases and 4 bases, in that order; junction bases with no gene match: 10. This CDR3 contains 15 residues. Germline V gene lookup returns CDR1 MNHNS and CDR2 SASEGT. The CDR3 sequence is CASGGTGASSYGYTF. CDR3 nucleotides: TGTGCCAGCGGCGGGACAGGGGCAAGTAGCTATGGCTACACCTTC.

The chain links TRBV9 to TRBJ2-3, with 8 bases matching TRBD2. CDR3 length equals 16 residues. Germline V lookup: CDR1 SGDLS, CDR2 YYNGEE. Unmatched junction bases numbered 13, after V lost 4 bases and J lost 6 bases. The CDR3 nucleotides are TGTGCCAGCAGCTCCATCGGTTCGGGAGGGCCGGATACGCAGTATTTT. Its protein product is CASSSIGSGGPDTQYF.

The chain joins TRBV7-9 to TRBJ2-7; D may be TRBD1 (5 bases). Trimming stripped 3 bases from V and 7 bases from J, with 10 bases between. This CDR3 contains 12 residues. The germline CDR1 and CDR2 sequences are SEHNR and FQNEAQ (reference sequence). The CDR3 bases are TGTGCCAGCAGCTTCCAGGGTGAGGAGCAGTACTTC. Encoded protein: CASSFQGEEQYF.